The 13 T cell receptor beta chains reported below all come from one sample, sequenced in a study of blood T cell repertoires in COVID-19. Libraries were prepared by immunoSEQ multiplex PCR; TCRdb keeps only in-frame clonotypes and omits some of them. The repertoire includes about 170,000 clones, roughly 86% of them detected once, and roughly 8% sits in the top ten. Sequencing input: peripheral blood. Source of these receptors: a man aged 40-49 years who had recovered from COVID-19.

The rearrangement links TRBV4-3 to TRBJ2-1, with TRBD2 matching 11 bases. The V gene end was trimmed by 5 bases and the J gene end by 4 bases; junction bases not matched to a gene: 4. From germline, CDR1 is LGHNA and CDR2 YSLEER. This CDR3 is built from 15 residues. The CDR3 sequence: CASSDGLAGYNEQFF. The CDR3 DNA reads TGCGCCAGCAGCGATGGACTAGCGGGTTACAATGAGCAGTTCTTC.

The V and J genes are TRBV19 and TRBJ1-2, with TRBD1 identical over 10 bases. This CDR3 is built from 17 residues. Losses at the gene ends were 6 bases for V and 3 bases for J; bases not matched to a gene: 13. Germline CDR1 reads LNHDA; CDR2 reads SQIVND (reference sequence). CDR3 nucleotide sequence: TGTGCCAGTAGCAGAACCGGCCGGGACAGGGGTTACTATGGCTACACCTTC. Protein: CASSRTGRDRGYYGYTF.

The J gene is TRBJ2-5, the V gene TRBV11-2; D is undetermined. CDR1 SGHAT and CDR2 FQNNGV come from the germline V gene. With 3 bases removed from V and 5 bases from J, the gap between germline ends came to 4 bases. The CDR3 spans 11 residues. CDR3 in DNA: TGTGCCAGCAGCTTGCGGGAGACCCAGTACTTC. Its translation: CASSLRETQYF.

The rearrangement uses TRBV6-6 and TRBJ1-2; D gene unclear. Trimming left V 0 bases short and J 8 bases short, with 13 bases between. CDR1 and CDR2 (germline): MNHNY, SVGAGI (reference sequence). CDR3 size: 14 residues. CDR3 DNA: TGTGCCAGCAGTTACTCGGTCGGGGTCGAGGGCTACACCTTC. Translation: CASSYSVGVEGYTF.

This clone was recorded only once. The chain has TRBV13 and TRBJ2-7, with TRBD2 matching 10 bases. Looked up from germline, CDR1 is PRHDT and CDR2 is FYEKMQ (reference sequence). J lost 3 bases, V lost 0 bases, and 8 bases had no gene match. The CDR3 is made up of 17 amino acids. The CDR3 nucleotides read TGTGCCAGCAGCTTAGGCCCCAGCGGGAGGGGGGTCTACGAGCAGTACTTC. Protein: CASSLGPSGRGVYEQYF.

The V and J genes are TRBV3-1 (or the pseudogene TRBV3-2) and TRBJ1-6; unclear D gene. Germline values: CDR1 LGHDT, CDR2 YNNKEL (reference sequence). The germline V and J ends were trimmed by 0 bases and 15 bases, with 6 bases remaining between them. The CDR3 spans 11 residues. The CDR3 coding sequence is TGTGCCAGCAGCCAAGACGGGAACCTCCACTTT. It codes for CASSQDGNLHF.

In this sample, this clone turned up once. The chain carries TRBV30 and TRBJ2-1; 11 positions agree with TRBD2. The CDR3 length is 13 residues. Per the germline V gene, CDR1 is GTSNPN and CDR2 is SVGIG (reference sequence). J gave up 7 bases and V 7 bases, and 6 bases lay outside the gene matches. CDR3 loop: CAFWTSGWNEQFF. CDR3 DNA: TGTGCCTTCTGGACTAGCGGGTGGAATGAGCAGTTCTTC.

The chain joins TRBV2 to TRBJ1-5; no clear D. Per the germline V gene, CDR1 is SNHLY and CDR2 is FYNNEI. Trimming left V 6 bases short and J 0 bases short, with 6 bases between. The CDR3 loop spans 13 amino acids. CDR3 DNA sequence: TGTGCCAGCAGGCAGGTTAGCAATCAGCCCCAGCATTTT. The encoded protein is CASRQVSNQPQHF.

V is TRBV6-5 and J is TRBJ1-4; D possibly corresponds to TRBD1 (5 bases). The length of the CDR3 is 14 residues. Germline CDR1 and CDR2: MNHEY and SVGAGI. Deletions cut 3 bases from V and 3 bases from J, with 8 bases between. The CDR3 loop reads CASSYQGSNEKLFF. The CDR3 DNA follows: TGTGCCAGCAGTTATCAGGGATCTAATGAAAAACTGTTTTTT.

The chain recombines TRBV28 with TRBJ2-1; D ambiguous. The V and J ends lost 5 bases and 0 bases respectively, with 14 bases between them. Germline loops: CDR1 MDHEN, CDR2 SYDVKM. The CDR3 is made up of 16 amino acids. CDR3 bases: TGTGCCAGCAGTCCCCAGAGACTGAGCTCCTACAATGAGCAGTTCTTC. Translating it yields CASSPQRLSSYNEQFF.

The CDR3 sequence: CASSHTGQGFEQYF. DNA of the CDR3: TGCGCCAGCAGCCATACGGGACAGGGTTTCGAGCAGTACTTC. The genes are TRBV4-1 and TRBJ2-7; 9 bases are a match to TRBD1. Germline CDR1 reads MGHRA; CDR2 reads YSYEKL. V was clipped by 3 bases and J by 6 bases; unmatched bases: 6. The CDR3 runs 14 residues.

Comment on this clone: Other nucleotide sequences from this sample produce the same CDR3. The CDR3 reads CASSLAGEQFF. CDR3 bases: TGTGCCAGCAGCTTAGCGGGGGAGCAGTTCTTC. The chain has TRBV11-2 and TRBJ2-1; a weak D match, TRBD2 (5 bases). The CDR3 has 11 amino acids. Germline lookup yields CDR1 SGHAT and CDR2 FQNNGV. The germline V and J ends were trimmed by 1 base and 10 bases, with 5 bases remaining between them.

The chain is built from TRBV4-3 and TRBJ2-3, with TRBD2 matching over 10 bases. J lost 6 bases, V lost 1 base, and 7 bases had no gene match. CDR1 is LGHNA, CDR2 YSLEER, per germline. This CDR3 contains 16 residues. The CDR3 is CASSQALAGAGDTQYF. For the CDR3, the DNA is TGCGCCAGCAGCCAAGCCCTAGCGGGGGCGGGGGATACGCAGTATTTT.